This T cell receptor beta chain is drawn from a study of T-cell reconstitution after alpha-beta-depleted transplantation in children. The CDR3 has 14 amino acids. Looked up from germline, CDR1 is LGHNA and CDR2 is YNFKEQ. The V gene lost 1 base and the J gene lost 2 bases, with 9 bases spanning the gap. Preparing the TCRbeta library involved the use of unique molecular identifiers. TCRdb ran MiXCR on the PCR reads and lists one entry per CDR3 protein. The sample records roughly 220,000 distinct CDR3 sequences, 12% being singletons. Sequences were derived from PBMCs from the stem cell graft donor, sampled from the stem cell graft. This sequence originates from a human donor who donated a stem cell graft to a child with acute lymphoblastic leukemia. The J gene is TRBJ2-7, the V gene TRBV4-2, with a tentative D call TRBD2 (5 bases). The CDR3 region is CASSQAAGAYEQYF. Here the CDR3 DNA reads TGTGCCAGCAGCCAAGCGGCGGGCGCCTACGAGCAGTACTTC.